The sequence of this TCR beta chain was determined in a study of shared clonotypes between healthy human individuals. Every subset had its genomic DNA shared out evenly among several immunoSEQ plates. Sequenced by immunoSEQ multiplex PCR; TCRdb stores in-frame clones only, minus some. This table holds over a million clones, 95% to 97% found once. J gave up 1 base and V 3 bases, and 10 bases lay outside the gene matches. CDR1 is SGHNT and CDR2 is YYREEE in the germline V gene (reference sequence). The CDR3 covers 19 residues. This clonotype was sampled from a man aged 30 to 39 in good health. The J gene is TRBJ2-6, the V gene TRBV5-4; the match to TRBD1 covers 10 bases. Source material: naive CD4+ T cells sorted from blood. Subset defined: CD45RA+ positively selected. The CDR3 region is CASSSVPGQGTSGANVLTF. The CDR3 DNA sequence: TGTGCCAGCAGCTCAGTCCCGGGACAGGGGACGTCTGGGGCCAACGTCCTGACTTTC.